This T cell receptor (beta chain) is drawn from a study of PD-1 blockade in mismatch repair-deficient tumors (TCRdb year 2017). About the study as a whole: Between late 2013 and September 2016, the trial enrolled 80 to 95 consecutive patients with roughly twelve types of mismatch repair-deficient cancer, all of whom had received prior treatment and were progressing. Tumor-associated T cell clones in the peripheral blood of patients responding to PD-1 blockade were tracked using deep sequencing of TCR CDR3 regions. The paper as a whole reports these results and caveats: Clones residing in the tumor, which were often undetectable in blood before treatment, expanded quickly after pembrolizumab and then contracted, generally before radiologic responses.

Turning to this clone: The target of this receptor is not known. No quality values exist for individual bases; no much larger clone is one base distant.

Mismatch repair deficiency in every enrolled patient was established by polymerase chain reaction or immunohistochemistry. A few patients who responded to pembrolizumab therapy underwent TCR sequencing. In the phase II trial, pembrolizumab PD-1 blockade was tested prospectively in advanced mismatch repair-deficient cancers, no matter which tissue of origin the cancers came from. Peripheral blood T cell samples were serially collected before and at multiple times after PD-1 blockade was started. Blood sampling time points were reported as weeks after the first dose of pembrolizumab. V gives up 1 base and J gives up 5 bases, and the segment between their germline ends measures 11 bases. CDR1 SEHNR and CDR2 FQNEAQ are derived from the germline V gene (reference sequence). The CDR3 numbers 14 residues from cysteine through phenylalanine. Left in the record is the CDR3 DNA by itself, 42 bases read in frame from the first base.

The protocol used for the library was the immunoSEQ multiplex PCR assay. TCRdb took over this immuneACCESS table, retaining in-frame rearrangements with V and J assigned. Such tables are incomplete; in checked studies, under half of the missing clones stem from an unresolved V gene, and the remainder is unexplained. The sample yields 76,000 or so clones; approximately 80% were counted once. Roughly 5.5% of the sample is in the top ten clones. This sample comprised peripheral blood, obtained 44 weeks after starting pembrolizumab. Here the chain combines TRBV7-9 and TRBJ1-1; a tentative D match to TRBD1 spans 6 bases. This TCR was sampled from an adult with mismatch repair-deficient cancer. The CDR3 region has the sequence CASSLEGVGTEAFF. The DNA sequence follows: TGTGCCAGCAGCTTAGAGGGGGTAGGGACTGAAGCTTTCTTT.